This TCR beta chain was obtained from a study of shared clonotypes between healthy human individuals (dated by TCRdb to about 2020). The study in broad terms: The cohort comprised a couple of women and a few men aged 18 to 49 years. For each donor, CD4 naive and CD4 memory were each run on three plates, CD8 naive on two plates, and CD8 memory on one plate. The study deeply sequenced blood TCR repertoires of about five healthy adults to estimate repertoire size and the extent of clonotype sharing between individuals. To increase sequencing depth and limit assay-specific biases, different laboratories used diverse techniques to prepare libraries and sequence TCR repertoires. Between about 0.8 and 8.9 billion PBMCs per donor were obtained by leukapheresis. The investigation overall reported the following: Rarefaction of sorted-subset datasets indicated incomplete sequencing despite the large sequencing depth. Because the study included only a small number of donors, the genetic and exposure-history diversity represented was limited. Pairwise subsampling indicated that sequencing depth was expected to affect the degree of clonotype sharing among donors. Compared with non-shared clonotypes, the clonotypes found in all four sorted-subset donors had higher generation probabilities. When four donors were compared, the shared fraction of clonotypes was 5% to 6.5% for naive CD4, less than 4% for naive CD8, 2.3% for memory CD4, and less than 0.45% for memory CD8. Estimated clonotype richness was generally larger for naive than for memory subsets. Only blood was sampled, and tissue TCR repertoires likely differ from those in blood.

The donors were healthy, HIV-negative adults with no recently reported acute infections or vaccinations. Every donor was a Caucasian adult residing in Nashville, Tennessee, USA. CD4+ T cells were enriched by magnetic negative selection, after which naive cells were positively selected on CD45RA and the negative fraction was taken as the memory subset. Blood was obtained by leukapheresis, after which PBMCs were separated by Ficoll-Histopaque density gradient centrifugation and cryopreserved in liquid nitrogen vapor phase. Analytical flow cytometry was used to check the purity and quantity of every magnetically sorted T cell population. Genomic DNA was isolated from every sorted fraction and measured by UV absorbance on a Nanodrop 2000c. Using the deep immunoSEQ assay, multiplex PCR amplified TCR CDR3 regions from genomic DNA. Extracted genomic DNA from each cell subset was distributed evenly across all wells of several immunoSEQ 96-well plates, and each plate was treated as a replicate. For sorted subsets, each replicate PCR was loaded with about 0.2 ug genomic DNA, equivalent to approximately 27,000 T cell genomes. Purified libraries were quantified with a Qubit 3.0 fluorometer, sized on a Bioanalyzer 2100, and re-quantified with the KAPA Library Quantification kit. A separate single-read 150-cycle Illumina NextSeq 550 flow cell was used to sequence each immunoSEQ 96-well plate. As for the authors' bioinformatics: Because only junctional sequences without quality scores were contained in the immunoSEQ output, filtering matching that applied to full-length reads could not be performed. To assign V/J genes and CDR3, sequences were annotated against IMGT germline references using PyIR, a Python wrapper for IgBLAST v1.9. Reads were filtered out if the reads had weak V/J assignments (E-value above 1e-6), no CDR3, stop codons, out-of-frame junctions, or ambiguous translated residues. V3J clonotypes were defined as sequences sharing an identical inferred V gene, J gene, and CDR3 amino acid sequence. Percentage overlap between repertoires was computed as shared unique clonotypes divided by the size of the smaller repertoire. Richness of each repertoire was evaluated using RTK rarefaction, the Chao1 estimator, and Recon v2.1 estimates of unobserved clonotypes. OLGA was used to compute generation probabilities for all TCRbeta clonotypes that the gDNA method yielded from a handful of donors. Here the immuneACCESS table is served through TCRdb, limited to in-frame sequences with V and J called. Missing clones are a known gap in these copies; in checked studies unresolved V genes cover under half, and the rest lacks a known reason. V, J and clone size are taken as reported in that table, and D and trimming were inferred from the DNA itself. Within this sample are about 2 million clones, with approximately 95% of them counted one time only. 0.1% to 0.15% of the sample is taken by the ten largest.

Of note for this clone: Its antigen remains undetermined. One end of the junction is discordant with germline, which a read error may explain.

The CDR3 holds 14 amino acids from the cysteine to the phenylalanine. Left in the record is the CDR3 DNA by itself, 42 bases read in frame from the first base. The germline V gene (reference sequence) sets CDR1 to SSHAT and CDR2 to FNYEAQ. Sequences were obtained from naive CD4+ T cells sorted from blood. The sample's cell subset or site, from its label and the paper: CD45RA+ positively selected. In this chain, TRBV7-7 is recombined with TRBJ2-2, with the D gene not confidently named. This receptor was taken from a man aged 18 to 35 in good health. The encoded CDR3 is CASSPHISPGELFF. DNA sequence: TGTGCTAGCAGCCCTCATATCTCCCCCGGGGAGCTGTTTTTT.